Sequencing of this T cell receptor (beta chain) was carried out in a study of T cell repertoires in cytomegalovirus infection. The CDR3 runs to 14 residues. Germline V lookup: CDR1 SGHRS, CDR2 YFSETQ. With regard to this clonotype: Antigen specificity is unknown.

TCRdb itself ran the reads through MiXCR, one entry per CDR3 protein. The sample shows roughly 500,000 distinct CDR3 sequences, about 42% of them seen only once. This sequence originates from a human donor in good health (CMV status not recorded). Some clones in this sample may be carry-over from other donors' samples. This chain uses TRBV5-1 with TRBJ2-1; D is possibly TRBD2 (6 bases). The starting material was cultured PBMCs, obtained from culture after CMV antigen stimulation. The CDR3 spells CATSTGVLNNEQFF. In DNA, the CDR3 is TGCGCTACTTCGACGGGGGTCCTTAACAATGAGCAGTTCTTC.